This T cell receptor (beta chain) stems from a study of regulatory T cells in long-lasting Graves disease. Study outcomes and limitations: TCR diversity was lower in persistent Graves' patients (versus newly diagnosed ones).

Trimming removed 5 bases from V and 4 bases from J; junction bases left unmatched: 11. The CDR3 contains 17 residues. Germline lookup yields CDR1 SGHAT and CDR2 FQNNGV. According to the study, TCR beta libraries were built with iRepertoire HTBI primers and CDR3-region Arm-PCR. As processed by the authors: Sequenced samples collectively carried roughly 63 TRBV and around 15 TRBJ segments. MiXCR, run by TCRdb on the multiplex PCR reads, gives a single entry per CDR3 protein. The V and J calls were determined by TCRdb, not by the authors. Among about 460,000 distinct CDR3 sequences listed, around 15% were seen once. Sample time point: newly diagnosed GD, antithyroid drugs for less than 3 months. The TCR library was made from RNA that had been extracted from PBMCs in TRIzol. This clonotype was seen ten or more times. The antigen remains unidentified. The sample was also reused in another study, on T cells in Graves' hyperthyroidism and ophthalmopathy. That report notes: Each patient was aged 18 to 65 and had newly diagnosed hyperthyroidism of under 2 months' duration.

The J gene is TRBJ2-6, the V gene TRBV11-2, with 7 bases that match TRBD1. The receptor was derived from a woman in her fifties or sixties with Graves disease. The source was peripheral blood mononuclear cells (PBMCs), collected at new diagnosis, from a patient treated with antithyroid drugs. CDR3 coding DNA: TGTGCCAGCAGCGCCGTGGGCAGGGGGTTGGGGGCCAACGTCCTGACTTTC. Translated: CASSAVGRGLGANVLTF.